The following is a T cell receptor beta chain sequence with its context. Its matching antigen is unknown. Study-level points and caveats: Tumor memory CD4+ T cell TCR gene usage clustered with blood and lymph node memory CD4+ cells and lymph node naive CD4+ cells. Greatest tumor Treg TCR overlap was with tumor naive CD4+ cells.

With 0 bases removed from V and 4 bases from J, the gap between germline ends came to 5 bases. This CDR3 region has 13 residues. Germline V gene data show CDR1 as SGHRS and CDR2 as YFSETQ. Constant-region reverse primers amplified full-length variable regions, followed by semi-nested Nested Universal Primer A PCR. TCRdb analysed the 5' RACE reads with MiXCR anew, one entry per CDR3 protein. The repertoire holds about 57,000 distinct CDR3 sequences, roughly 28% seen once, with roughly 3.3% in the top ten. This sequence joins TRBV5-1 and TRBJ1-3; the D is unclear. Sequencing was done on a sample of tumor-infiltrating memory CD4+ T cells sorted from the breast tumor. Subset here: memory CD4+ T cells, CD4+CD45RO+CD25-. This TCR was sampled from a female donor with breast cancer. CDR3 nucleotide sequence: TGCGCCAGCAGCTTGGCAATGGGAAACACCATATATTTT. Translated: CASSLAMGNTIYF.